This entry is about one TCR beta chain. This clone's antigen is unknown. This record comes from a study of monozygotic twins with inflammatory bowel disease (dated by TCRdb to about 2019). Regarding the research as a whole: A total of roughly 28 monozygotic twin pairs were included in the full study, comprising nine German pairs (four IBD-concordant, five IBD-discordant) and 19 IBD-discordant Danish pairs. Within discordant pairs, disease-associated traits were sought mainly by comparing IBD patients with their genetically identical healthy co-twins. Each individual had, on average, about 151 000 unique TCRalpha sequences and 181 000 unique TCRbeta sequences available for analysis.

Libraries were built with 5' RACE. Preparation of each TCR library used about 3,200 ng of total RNA. For each sample, cDNA was synthesized in eight separate reactions using SMARTScribe reverse transcriptase. During cDNA synthesis, template switching introduced unique molecular identifiers that contained a 6-nucleotide sample barcode. Amplification of TCRalpha and TCRbeta cDNA involved two nested PCRs of roughly 16 and 10 cycles, and each PCR was followed by bead purification. Before amplification, the cDNA was treated with uracil DNA-glycosylase and purified using the QIAquick PCR purification kit. In the second PCR, Illumina TruSeq-compatible adapters and sample-specific barcodes were added. Library quality and concentration were assessed using TapeStation and Qubit, and roughly 5.5 ng of each library was pooled. Sequencing of pooled libraries was carried out on an Illumina HiSeq2500 single-index Rapid Run using 2 x 100 bp reads and custom sequencing primers. As for the original processing: PCR and sequencing errors were corrected by UMI-based consensus assembly using MiGEC version 1.2.6. MiXCR version 2.1.1 was used to carry out V(D)J alignment, clonotype assembly and CDR3 extraction. Gene usage, clonotype sharing and MAIT/NKT TCR abundance were normalised by analysing the top 1000, 10 000 and 20 000 clonotypes per sample. After downsampling to 27 000 UMIs, diversity was calculated as the inverse Simpson index using the vegan R package. Statistical testing used paired Mann-Whitney U tests on the discordant twin pairs and applied Benjamini-Hochberg correction for multiple testing. The reads underwent TCRdb reprocessing, giving one record for each CDR3 protein sequence and no DNA. The V and J calls shown here were made by TCRdb, not taken from the authors' results. The sample table includes approximately 330,000 distinct CDR3 sequences. The ten largest clonotypes hold 2% to 2.5% of the sample.

CDR1 and CDR2, looked up from the germline V gene, are MNHEY and SVGEGT. The CDR3 contains 14 residues, cysteine and phenylalanine counted. No DNA has been recorded. An approximately 2.5 ml peripheral blood sample was drawn into PAXgene tubes per donor and stored at -80°C. Without any T cell sorting, total RNA was extracted from whole blood using the PAXgene blood miRNA kit on an automated QIAcube. Peripheral blood from monozygotic twin pairs concordant or discordant for inflammatory bowel disease was subjected to deep TCRalpha and TCRbeta repertoire profiling with unique molecular barcoding. For every twin pair, smoking habits were documented, and each individual was categorised as a current, former or never smoker. Study-wide conclusions, independent of this receptor: Differing immunosuppressive treatments among patients may have added background noise and inter-individual variability to the repertoires. The results gave no support for a single strong signal or clonotype linked to IBD. No difference in repertoire similarity was observed between concordant and discordant twins, possibly owing to limited statistical power. Different T cell subtypes could not be distinguished in the analysis. Compared with healthy twins, IBD patients shared fewer clonotypes with other individuals, and the difference was most pronounced in patients with signs of disease activity. A decrease in TCRbeta repertoire diversity, as measured by inverse Simpson index, was observed in IBD patients compared with their healthy co-twins.

The chain joins TRBV6-2 or TRBV6-3 to TRBJ1-2; TCRdb designates TRBD1, a call that cannot be tested without DNA. The sequence was obtained from a human donor with ulcerative colitis or Crohn's disease, or a healthy co-twin of an affected twin (not recorded which). Sequenced material: blood. The CDR3 here reads CASKKDSLNYGYTF.